This is a list of T cell receptor beta chains from one sample in a study of T cells in Graves' hyperthyroidism and ophthalmopathy. A single record per CDR3 protein comes from TCRdb applying MiXCR to the multiplex PCR reads. Found here are a few hundred thousand distinct CDR3 sequences, more than 15% of them singletons; the top ten hold 3% to 4%. Sample: blood. Receptors originate from a woman aged 35 to 49 with Graves' ophthalmopathy. CDR3s include the opening cysteine and the closing phenylalanine or tryptophan. The D gene is left open where the match is weak. Some rows have no size entry. The others give once, few or many, or a class for an expanded clone.

many | TRBJ2-1 | TRBV12-3/TRBV12-4 | TRBD2 | TGTGCCAGCAGCCGACTTGCCGGGGGGAACTACAATGAGCAGTTCTTC | CASSRLAGGNYNEQFF
few | TRBJ1-2 | TRBV6-1 | - | TGTGCCAGCAGTTCTACAGGGCAGAACTATGGCTACACCTTC | CASSSTGQNYGYTF
many | TRBJ1-1 | TRBV5-1 | - | TGCGCCAGCAGCTCATTCCCCGGGACTCAAACTGAAGCTTTCTTT | CASSSFPGTQTEAFF
- | TRBJ2-3 | TRBV6-5 | - | TGTGCCAGCAGTTACTCCGGAGGGGACACAGATACGCAGTATTTT | CASSYSGGDTDTQYF
- | TRBJ2-1 | TRBV5-6 | TRBD1 | TGTGCCAGCAGCTCGGACAGGGTCTTTGAGCAGTTCTTC | CASSSDRVFEQFF
- | TRBJ2-2 | TRBV5-8 | TRBD2 | TGTGCCAGCAGCTTGGATGGTAGCGGGATGCTGACCGGGGAGCTGTTTTTT | CASSLDGSGMLTGELFF
many | TRBJ2-3 | TRBV6-1 | - | TGTGCCAGCAGTACCAACACAGATACGCAGTATTTT | CASSTNTDTQYF
many | TRBJ2-3 | TRBV3-1 | - | TGTGCCAGCAGCCCCAATATCGTCCCGGGCACAGATACGCAGTATTTT | CASSPNIVPGTDTQYF
- | TRBJ2-1 | TRBV11-2 | TRBD2 | TGTGCCAGCAGCCAAGATACAGCGCTAGCGGGAGGCTATGAGCAGTTCTTC | CASSQDTALAGGYEQFF
many | TRBJ1-5 | TRBV6-1 | - | TGTGCCAGCAGTGAAGCGTCCCGGGGATGGGCGCCCCAGCATTTT | CASSEASRGWAPQHF
many | TRBJ2-7 | TRBV2 | - | TGTGCCAGCAGCCCCGGGGTGACCTACGAGCAGTACTTC | CASSPGVTYEQYF
- | TRBJ2-2 | TRBV20-1 | - | TGCAGTGCAACCGACTCCACCGGGGAGCTGTTTTTT | CSATDSTGELFF
- | TRBJ2-4 | TRBV4-2 | TRBD1 | TGTGCCAGCAGCCAAAATGACAGGGGTAGCATTCAGTACTTC | CASSQNDRGSIQYF